A selection of T cell receptor beta chains follows, all from one sample in a study of graft-versus-host responses after intestinal transplantation. The antigens these receptors bind are not known. This table comes from immunoSEQ multiplex PCR, and its TCRdb copy is limited to in-frame clones, with some not included. Of 100,000 to 120,000 clones detected, around 93% appear once; the ten largest clones hold 0.4% to 0.55%. Source: unstimulated CD8+ T cells sorted from spleen or lymph node cells, taken before intestinal transplant. The receptors come from a human donor who received an intestinal transplant. CDR3s include the opening cysteine and the closing phenylalanine or tryptophan. Each record gives: clone size, J gene, D gene, V gene, CDR3 protein, CDR3 DNA. A D gene is named only where the DNA matches it firmly. Clone size appears in some rows only: once, few, many, or a class for an expanded clone.

>.|TRBJ2-7|TRBD1|TRBV6-1
CASSVGTGGYEQYF
TGTGCCAGCTCCGTAGGGACAGGGGGGTACGAGCAGTACTTC
>.|TRBJ2-7|.|TRBV11-2
CASSLGERGEQYF
TGTGCCAGCAGCTTAGGGGAACGCGGGGAGCAGTACTTC
>.|TRBJ2-7|.|TRBV27
CASSFQAGGPYEQYF
TGTGCCAGCAGTTTTCAGGCAGGGGGGCCCTACGAGCAGTACTTC
>few|TRBJ2-7|.|TRBV6-5
CASSYRSVASYEQYF
TGTGCCAGCAGTTACCGCAGCGTGGCCTCCTACGAGCAGTACTTC
>.|TRBJ2-1|.|TRBV11-2
CASSEREDPYNEQFF
TGTGCCAGCAGTGAGAGGGAGGATCCCTACAATGAGCAGTTCTTC
>.|TRBJ1-3|.|TRBV4-1
CASRRRRLSGNTIYF
TGCGCCAGCAGGCGAAGGAGGCTCTCTGGAAACACCATATATTTT
>.|TRBJ2-7|TRBD2|TRBV5-4
CASSLGAGGYEQYF
TGTGCCAGCAGCTTGGGAGCGGGAGGGTACGAGCAGTACTTC
>.|TRBJ1-6|.|TRBV13
CASSTGSQALHF
TGTGCCAGCAGCACCGGATCCCAAGCCCTCCACTTT
>.|TRBJ1-3|.|TRBV19
CASSIAASGNTIYF
TGTGCCAGTAGTATCGCAGCCTCTGGAAACACCATATATTTT
>.|TRBJ1-2|.|TRBV5-4
CASSRDSNYGYTF
TGTGCCAGCAGCAGGGACTCTAACTATGGCTACACCTTC
>.|TRBJ2-6|.|TRBV9
CASSVGSSGANVLTF
TGTGCCAGCAGCGTGGGGAGTTCCGGGGCCAACGTCCTGACTTTC
>.|TRBJ2-7|.|TRBV27
CASSHRGEAYEQYF
TGTGCCAGCAGTCACAGAGGTGAGGCCTACGAGCAGTACTTC
>.|TRBJ2-1|TRBD2|TRBV2
CASRGGTSGMYNEQFF
TGTGCCAGCAGGGGGGGGACTAGCGGGATGTACAATGAGCAGTTCTTC
>.|TRBJ2-7|.|TRBV19
CASSKDWTEGVLYYEQYF
TGTGCCAGTAGTAAGGACTGGACTGAAGGGGTCTTATACTACGAGCAGTACTTC
>.|TRBJ2-7|TRBD2|TRBV30
CAWSGGLSDLTSGRASSYEQYF
TGTGCCTGGAGTGGGGGACTGTCGGATCTGACTAGCGGGAGGGCCTCGTCCTACGAGCAGTACTTC
>.|TRBJ2-1|TRBD1|TRBV4-1
CASSPRGQGASYNEQFF
TGCGCCAGCAGCCCCCGAGGACAGGGGGCATCCTACAATGAGCAGTTCTTC
>.|TRBJ2-7|TRBD1|TRBV29-1
CSVTGVLYEQYF
TGCAGCGTGACAGGGGTACTTTACGAGCAGTACTTC
>.|TRBJ1-2|.|TRBV27
CASSPSTGLGYGYTF
TGTGCCAGCAGTCCATCCACAGGGCTGGGCTATGGCTACACCTTC
>.|TRBJ1-4|.|TRBV7-8
CASSLTVYNEKLFF
TGTGCCAGCAGCTTGACAGTATATAATGAAAAACTGTTTTTT
>once|TRBJ2-1|.|TRBV7-9
CASSLSLGGISYNEQFF
TGTGCCAGCAGCTTAAGCCTAGGAGGTATCTCCTACAATGAGCAGTTCTTC
>.|TRBJ2-1|TRBD1|TRBV6-6
CASSSDRGLNEQFF
TGTGCCAGCAGTTCAGACAGGGGGCTAAATGAGCAGTTCTTC
>.|TRBJ2-7|.|TRBV4-1
CASSQTETSYEQYF
TGCGCCAGCAGCCAGACAGAGACCTCCTACGAGCAGTACTTC
>.|TRBJ1-5|.|TRBV19
CASSLGSNQPQHF
TGTGCCAGTAGCCTTGGCAGCAATCAGCCCCAGCATTTT
>few|TRBJ1-1|.|TRBV19
CASRERERAEAFF
TGTGCCAGTAGAGAACGGGAGAGGGCTGAAGCTTTCTTT
>.|TRBJ2-1|.|TRBV9
CASSVRDNEQFF
TGTGCCAGCAGCGTTAGGGACAATGAGCAGTTCTTC
>.|TRBJ2-1|.|TRBV7-6
CASSLVGGGSYNEQFF
TGTGCCAGCAGCTTAGTGGGAGGGGGCTCCTACAATGAGCAGTTCTTC
>.|TRBJ2-1|.|TRBV6-1
CASREYNEQFF
TGTGCCAGCAGGGAGTACAATGAGCAGTTCTTC
>.|TRBJ2-7|TRBD2|TRBV6-5
CASSPSGRYEQYF
TGTGCCAGCAGTCCTAGCGGGAGATACGAGCAGTACTTC